The 27 T cell receptor beta chains reported below all come from one sample, sequenced in a study of blood T cell repertoires in COVID-19. Assay: immunoSEQ multiplex PCR; the TCRdb copy retains only in-frame clones and omits some. The data hold about 220,000 clones, with around 80% observed a single time. Material: peripheral blood. These receptors all come from a human donor in a cohort sampled during active COVID-19.

V is TRBV9 and J is TRBJ2-1; TRBD2 matches 11 bases. There are 15 residues in the CDR3. Trimming at V came to 3 bases and at J to 2 bases, leaving 1 base not matched to a gene. Germline V gives CDR1 SGDLS, CDR2 YYNGEE. Here the CDR3 DNA reads TGTGCCAGCAGCGCGGGACTAGCGGCCTACAATGAGCAGTTCTTC. Translated, it gives CASSAGLAAYNEQFF.

This chain joins TRBV9 and TRBJ2-7, with 9 bases aligning to TRBD1. Germline CDR1 reads SGDLS; CDR2 reads YYNGEE. The J segment lost 3 bases and the V segment lost 3 bases, leaving 7 bases of the junction unmatched. This CDR3 contains 15 residues. The CDR3 DNA is TGTGCCAGCAGCGCATTCCCGGGACAGGGCTACGAGCAGTACTTC. Translating it yields CASSAFPGQGYEQYF.

This sequence joins TRBV28 and TRBJ1-1, with 10 bases lining up with TRBD1. The CDR3 extends over 16 amino acids. The ends lost 3 bases at V and 1 base at J; junction bases unmatched: 5. Looked up from germline, CDR1 is MDHEN and CDR2 is SYDVKM. CDR3 coding DNA: TGTGCCAGCAGTTTCGGGACAGGGGCTTCGAACACTGAAGCTTTCTTT. Encoded protein: CASSFGTGASNTEAFF.

This chain uses TRBV5-4 with TRBJ2-1, with D possibly being TRBD2 (5 bases). The germline V and J ends were trimmed by 4 bases and 3 bases, with 11 bases remaining between them. The germline V gene encodes CDR1 SGHNT and CDR2 YYREEE (reference sequence). This CDR3 is built from 14 residues. This CDR3 reads CASSGVGLYNEQFF. The CDR3 DNA reads TGTGCCAGCAGCGGAGTAGGACTCTACAATGAGCAGTTCTTC.

This clone was observed a few times. The chain has TRBV27 and TRBJ2-7, with 10 bases that match TRBD1. CDR3 length equals 15 residues. CDR1 MNHEY and CDR2 SMNVEV come from the germline V gene (reference sequence). Trimming took 4 bases from V and 2 from J; bases not matched to a gene: 5. CDR3 region: CASSSAGTGAYEQYF. CDR3 DNA: TGTGCCAGCAGTTCGGCCGGGACAGGGGCCTACGAGCAGTACTTC.

CDR3 DNA sequence: TGTGCCAGCAGCTTTGGGGGACTGACCTACGAGCAGTACTTC. This translates into CASSFGGLTYEQYF. This rearrangement joins TRBV13 to TRBJ2-7, with D perhaps TRBD2 (6 bases). V gave up 3 bases and J gave up 2 bases, with 11 bases separating them. This CDR3 region has 14 residues. Per the germline V gene, CDR1 is PRHDT and CDR2 is FYEKMQ (reference sequence).

The chain employs TRBV7-9 and TRBJ2-7, with 10 bases lining up with TRBD2. Germline CDR1 and CDR2: SEHNR and FQNEAQ (reference sequence). CDR3 size: 16 residues. Trimming took 5 bases from V and 1 from J; bases not matched to a gene: 8. In nucleotides, the CDR3 is TGTGCCAGCAGCACAAGCGCGACTAGCGGGTCCTACGAGCAGTACTTC. This codes for CASSTSATSGSYEQYF.

CDR3 in DNA: TGTGCCAGCAGCCTAGCGGGCCCTAGCACAGATACGCAGTATTTT. It yields the protein CASSLAGPSTDTQYF. V and J are TRBV28 and TRBJ2-3; 8 bases agree with TRBD2. Trimming at V came to 6 bases and at J to 0 bases, leaving 5 bases not matched to a gene. Germline V gene lookup returns CDR1 MDHEN and CDR2 SYDVKM. The CDR3 loop spans 15 amino acids.

This chain links TRBV21-1 with TRBJ1-6; the listed D gene, TRBD1, was not tested against the DNA. TRBV21-1 is a listed pseudogene. CDR3 size: 15 residues. CDR3 DNA: TGTGCCAGCAGCAGAGGGACAGGGGGAGATTCACCCCTCCACTTT. This codes for CASSRGTGGDSPLHF.

V gene TRBV4-1 combines with J gene TRBJ2-7, with 10 bases matching TRBD1. The junction had 6 bases not matched to a gene; V was cut back by 1 base and J by 6 bases. CDR3 size: 15 residues. From germline, CDR1 is MGHRA and CDR2 YSYEKL. In DNA, the CDR3 is TGCGCCAGCAGCCAAGGGGGGACAGGGGCTGGCGAGCAGTACTTC. Translation: CASSQGGTGAGEQYF.

The chain employs TRBV3-1 (or the pseudogene TRBV3-2) and TRBJ2-6; D is perhaps TRBD2 (6 bases). Germline V CDR1 and CDR2: LGHDT, YNNKEL (reference sequence). The CDR3 spans 15 residues. V was pared by 0 bases and J by 4 bases, with 7 bases between. The CDR3 bases are TGTGCCAGCAGCCAAGAGGGGGGAGGGGCCAACGTCCTGACTTTC. As protein: CASSQEGGGANVLTF.

The V call is TRBV24-1, the J call TRBJ2-1; a weak D match, TRBD1 (6 bases). Germline V gene lookup returns CDR1 KGHDR and CDR2 SFDVKD. V lost 9 bases and J lost 5, with 16 bases in between. The CDR3 runs 14 residues. The CDR3 loop reads CATGDRKKHNEQFF. As DNA, the CDR3 is TGTGCCACCGGAGACAGGAAGAAACACAATGAGCAGTTCTTC.

The V gene is TRBV9, the J gene TRBJ2-7, with no clear D. The V gene lost 0 bases and the J gene lost 1 base, with 8 bases spanning the gap. The V gene's germline CDR1 is SGDLS and CDR2 YYNGEE. The CDR3 sequence is 14 residues long. The CDR3 DNA follows: TGTGCCAGCAGCGTAGGTCCAGATTCCTACGAGCAGTACTTC. The encoded protein is CASSVGPDSYEQYF.

V gene TRBV6-4 combines with J gene TRBJ2-7, with a weak D call TRBD1 (5 bases). Germline-derived CDR1 and CDR2 are MRHNA and SNTAGT. This CDR3 region has 16 residues. Trimming took 7 bases from V and 0 from J, leaving 19 bases between them. Written as DNA, the CDR3 is TGTGCCAGCATCCCCCCCCCGGACACGAGCTCCTACGAGCAGTACTTC. This gives the protein CASIPPPDTSSYEQYF.

This clone was seen many times. The chain has TRBV19 and TRBJ2-3; a possible D gene is TRBD2 (5 bases). The V gene lost 5 bases and the J gene lost 3 bases, with 12 bases spanning the gap. The germline V gene encodes CDR1 LNHDA and CDR2 SQIVND (reference sequence). There are 14 residues in the CDR3. The CDR3 loop is CASSSGWVTDTQYF. The CDR3 nucleotides read TGTGCCAGTAGTTCGGGATGGGTGACAGATACGCAGTATTTT.

The chain joins TRBV4-1 to TRBJ2-7; TRBD2 matches 13 bases. The CDR3 spans 18 residues. V gave up 1 base and J gave up 5 bases; unmatched junction bases: 11. Germline CDR1 is MGHRA and CDR2 is YSYEKL. CDR3 loop: CASSQGSARLAGGHEQYF. CDR3 in DNA: TGCGCCAGCAGCCAAGGGTCAGCGCGACTAGCGGGAGGCCACGAGCAGTACTTC.

The chain has TRBV5-4 and TRBJ2-7, with 9 bases aligning to TRBD1. CDR3 length equals 14 residues. CDR1 SGHNT and CDR2 YYREEE come from the germline V gene (reference sequence). V shed 4 bases and J 1 base; nucleotides not matched to a gene: 3. The CDR3 is CASSRDRESYEQYF. In DNA, the CDR3 is TGTGCCAGCAGCCGGGACAGGGAGTCCTACGAGCAGTACTTC.

The chain recombines TRBV29-1 with TRBJ2-7; D may be TRBD1 (6 bases). Germline CDR1 reads SQVTM; CDR2 reads ANQGSEA. V lost 6 bases and J lost 6, with 24 bases in between. The CDR3 loop spans 15 amino acids. The CDR3 is CSVELGLGAESEQYF. CDR3 DNA: TGCAGCGTCGAACTCGGTCTGGGGGCGGAATCCGAGCAGTACTTC.

This CDR3 is CASSRQGRTEAFF. CDR3 DNA: TGTGCCAGCAGTCGACAGGGGCGCACTGAAGCTTTCTTT. This chain links TRBV7-9 with TRBJ1-1, with 8 positions matching TRBD1. Trimming took 6 bases from V and 4 from J; bases not matched to a gene: 4. Germline V gives CDR1 SEHNR, CDR2 FQNEAQ (reference sequence). The CDR3 consists of 13 residues.

The J gene is TRBJ2-1, the V gene TRBV10-3, with 9 positions matching TRBD2. V gave up 4 bases and J gave up 2 bases; unmatched junction bases: 6. Per germline, CDR1 ENHRY and CDR2 SYGVKD. This CDR3 has 16 residues. The CDR3 DNA follows: TGTGCCATCAGTGCGGCTAGCGGGGTGACCTACAATGAGCAGTTCTTC. Translated: CAISAASGVTYNEQFF.

This chain links TRBV12-3 or TRBV12-4 with TRBJ2-1; no clear D gene. The CDR3 length is 12 residues. V lost 6 bases to trimming and J lost 8 bases, with 11 bases between them. The CDR3 DNA sequence: TGTGCCAGCAGAGGTGTGGAGTATGAGCAGTTCTTC. Residues: CASRGVEYEQFF.

The chain links TRBV9 to TRBJ1-4, with D perhaps matching TRBD1 (5 bases). Trimming shortened V by 0 bases and J by 6 bases, and 15 bases separated the two germline ends. CDR1 and CDR2 from the germline V gene are SGDLS and YYNGEE. The CDR3 consists of 16 residues. The CDR3 nucleotides are TGTGCCAGCAGCGTAGGTCAGGGACTCCGGGATGAAAAACTGTTTTTT. Protein sequence: CASSVGQGLRDEKLFF.

The gene calls are TRBV30 and TRBJ2-7, with no clear D. The length of the CDR3 is 12 residues. V was cut by 4 bases and J by 4 bases, with 11 bases left in between. CDR1 is GTSNPN, CDR2 SVGIG, per germline (reference sequence). The CDR3 reads CAWNAGVYEQYF. In nucleotides, the CDR3 is TGTGCCTGGAATGCAGGCGTATACGAGCAGTACTTC. The complete variable domain, with remaining parts taken from reference TRBV30 and TRBJ2-7, reads SQTIHQWPATLVQPVGSPLSLECTVEGTSNPNLYWYRQAAGRGLQLLFYSVGIGQISSEVPQNLSASRPQDRQFILSSKKLLLSDSGFYLCAWNAGVYEQYFGPGTRLTVT.

This sequence joins TRBV6-5 and TRBJ2-1, with a possible D match to TRBD2 (5 bases). The germline V and J ends were trimmed by 0 bases and 11 bases, with 11 bases remaining between them. CDR1 is MNHEY and CDR2 is SVGAGI in the germline V gene. This CDR3 is built from 13 residues. The CDR3 DNA sequence: TGTGCCAGCAGTTACTCGAGGGCTGTCCAGCAGTTCTTC. Its translation is CASSYSRAVQQFF.

This clone occurred once. This chain links TRBV28 with TRBJ2-5; D may be TRBD1 (6 bases). The end of the DNA fits TRBJ2-7 better, so the J call may be wrong. This CDR3 spans 15 amino acids. Germline V gene lookup returns CDR1 MDHEN and CDR2 SYDVKM. The CDR3 protein is CASSPTRTVTYEQYF. The CDR3 DNA is TGTGCCAGCAGCCCGACAAGGACAGTAACCTACGAGCAGTACTTC.

This clone was counted a few times. This CDR3 is CASSDGTSGIDTQYF. CDR3 DNA sequence: TGTGCCAGCAGCGACGGGACTAGCGGGATAGATACGCAGTATTTT. This sequence joins TRBV5-4 and TRBJ2-3; 13 nucleotides agree with TRBD2. Trimming removed 4 bases from V and 5 bases from J; junction bases left unmatched: 4. This CDR3 has 15 residues. The germline gives CDR1 SGHNT, CDR2 YYREEE (reference sequence).

This clone was counted once. The chain employs TRBV30 and TRBJ2-3, with 12 bases fitting TRBD2. CDR1 GTSNPN and CDR2 SVGIG come from the germline V gene (reference sequence). Trimming at V came to 1 base and at J to 7 bases, leaving 3 bases not matched to a gene. The CDR3 loop spans 14 amino acids. CDR3 DNA sequence: TGTGCCTGGAGTGGGACTAGCGGGAAGTATACGCAGTATTTT. It codes for CAWSGTSGKYTQYF. The full variable domain, rest sourced from reference TRBV30 and TRBJ2-3, is SQTIHQWPATLVQPVGSPLSLECTVEGTSNPNLYWYRQAAGRGLQLLFYSVGIGQISSEVPQNLSASRPQDRQFILSSKKLLLSDSGFYLCAWSGTSGKYTQYFGPGTRLTVL.